What follows are 9 T cell receptor beta chains derived from one specimen sequenced in a study of blood T cell repertoires in COVID-19. Generated by immunoSEQ multiplex PCR, the TCRdb table keeps only in-frame clones and is missing some. This table holds about 33,000 clones, approximately 89% found once. Source material: peripheral blood. The receptors shown here come from a human donor in a cohort sampled during active COVID-19.

The chain couples TRBV2 to TRBJ1-5; 7 positions match TRBD1. Trimming at V came to 1 base and at J to 5 bases, leaving 5 bases not matched to a gene. Germline V gene lookup returns CDR1 SNHLY and CDR2 FYNNEI. The CDR3 covers 15 residues. CDR3 DNA sequence: TGTGCCAGCAGTGAAGTTGGGACAGTGGATCAGCCCCAGCATTTT. Translation: CASSEVGTVDQPQHF.

V usage is TRBV11-1 and J usage is TRBJ1-6; 7 bases are a match to TRBD1. V shed 0 bases and J 9 bases; nucleotides not matched to a gene: 5. Germline V gene lookup returns CDR1 SGHAT and CDR2 FQDESV (reference sequence). The CDR3 is 15 amino acids. The CDR3 loop is CASSLATQGTSPLHF. The CDR3 DNA reads TGTGCCAGCAGCTTAGCGACACAGGGGACTTCACCCCTCCACTTT.

The chain links TRBV2 to TRBJ2-7; perhaps TRBD2 as D (6 bases). This CDR3 has 14 amino acids. V was shortened by 7 bases and J by 2 bases, with 15 bases between the two germline ends. Germline V gene lookup returns CDR1 SNHLY and CDR2 FYNNEI. The CDR3 coding sequence is TGTGCCAGCAAGTCGGGACGGACTACCTACGAGCAGTACTTC. Translation gives CASKSGRTTYEQYF.

The gene calls are TRBV5-4 and TRBJ1-6; 7 bases line up with TRBD1. V was pared by 4 bases and J by 2 bases, with 6 bases of the junction left unmatched. This CDR3 has 16 amino acids. Germline lookup yields CDR1 SGHNT and CDR2 YYREEE (reference sequence). The chain's CDR3 is CASSLFRGTYNSPLHF. The CDR3 DNA sequence: TGTGCCAGCAGCCTCTTCAGGGGGACCTATAATTCACCCCTCCACTTT.

This clone was counted between two and nine times. The chain uses TRBV30 and TRBJ2-1; D remains ambiguous. This CDR3 is built from 15 residues. Trimming removed 0 bases at V and 7 bases at J, with 16 bases between. CDR1 is GTSNPN, CDR2 SVGIG, per germline (reference sequence). For the CDR3, the DNA is TGTGCCTGGAGTGTTGGCGGATCCTTTGGGAATGAGCAGTTCTTC. Its translation: CAWSVGGSFGNEQFF.

The chain uses TRBV11-3 and TRBJ1-1, with a tentative D call TRBD1 (5 bases). V lost 1 base and J 11 bases, leaving 14 bases between the germline ends. The CDR3 has 13 amino acids. The germline V gene encodes CDR1 SGHNT and CDR2 YENEEA. The CDR3 nucleotides are TGTGCCAGCAGCTTAGGGCTGAAGACAGATGCTTTCTTT. Protein product: CASSLGLKTDAFF.

The V gene is TRBV2, the J gene TRBJ2-7; 8 positions match TRBD1. Germline values: CDR1 SNHLY, CDR2 FYNNEI. The CDR3 has 13 amino acids. J was trimmed by 3 bases and V by 6 bases; bases with no gene match: 4. The DNA of the CDR3 is TGTGCCAGCAGCGTAGGACAGGGCTACGAGCAGTACTTC. This translates into CASSVGQGYEQYF.

V is TRBV19 and J is TRBJ2-3; 8 bases align to TRBD1. V lost 6 bases and J lost 1; bases outside the gene matches: 3. The CDR3 length is 14 residues. The germline V gene encodes CDR1 LNHDA and CDR2 SQIVND (reference sequence). The CDR3: CASRPTGGTDTQYF. The CDR3, as DNA: TGTGCCAGTAGGCCGACAGGGGGCACAGATACGCAGTATTTT.

This clone showed up just a few times. CDR3 nucleotides: TGTGCCAGCAGCCTGGACTTGCGAAATGAAAAACTGTTTTTT. Its translation: CASSLDLRNEKLFF. The rearrangement uses TRBV14 and TRBJ1-4; D gene unclear. The CDR3 is made up of 14 amino acids. The germline CDR1 and CDR2 sequences are SGHDN and FVKESK. V lost 4 bases and J 5 bases, leaving 11 bases between the germline ends.